Given below is one TCR beta chain in context. Per the germline V gene, CDR1 is MNHEY and CDR2 is SMNVEV (reference sequence). The CDR3 has 14 amino acids. V lost 2 bases to trimming and J lost 3 bases, with 7 bases between them. Libraries were prepared by immunoSEQ multiplex PCR; TCRdb keeps only in-frame clonotypes and omits some of them. The sample has 80,000 to 100,000 clones; around nine tenths are singletons. Each and every patient relapsed after autologous stem cell transplantation, and patients got differing brentuximab vedotin exposure. The sample comes from a study of PD-1 blockade in classical Hodgkin lymphoma.

This specimen consisted of peripheral blood mononuclear cells (PBMCs), obtained at baseline. This sequence originates from a human donor with classical Hodgkin lymphoma. V is TRBV27 and J is TRBJ2-2; the D is unclear. The CDR3, as DNA: TGTGCCAGCAGTTTAATAGCCGACACCGGGGAGCTGTTTTTT. This translates into CASSLIADTGELFF.